A selection of T cell receptor beta chains follows, all from one sample in a study of neurological immune-mediated disorders. Via MiXCR, TCRdb re-called the 5' RACE reads, giving one row per CDR3 protein. The sample records about 55,000 distinct CDR3 sequences, approximately 3.9% being singletons. The sample was PBMCs. The receptors come from a young man with multiple sclerosis. The conserved cysteine and the conserved F or W are not part of the CDR3 here.

>TRBV5-1|TRBJ2-7
ASSLATGRNEQY
>TRBV12-3/TRBV12-4|TRBJ2-7
ASARRGSSYEQY
>TRBV4-2|TRBJ1-5
ASSQDSAGGGPQQPQH
>TRBV20-1|TRBJ1-2
SGGRGAGDGYT
>TRBV10-3|TRBJ1-1
AISNRGNTEAF
>TRBV12-3/TRBV12-4|TRBJ2-2
ASTRRGTGELF
>TRBV12-3/TRBV12-4|TRBJ2-1
ASSLAQGTSNEQF
>TRBV5-1|TRBJ2-2
ASSLGRNTGELF
>TRBV28|TRBJ2-3
ASSLPANRGSTTDTQY
>TRBV7-2|TRBJ1-1
ASSPRTGTMAEAF
>TRBV30|TRBJ1-1
AWSGGRNTEAF
>TRBV7-3|TRBJ2-1
ASSLSGKQF
>TRBV5-1|TRBJ2-1
ASSSSGGSDNEQF
>TRBV3-1|TRBJ2-1
ASMGAHEQF
>TRBV7-2|TRBJ2-1
ASRSTGNNEQF
>TRBV6-5|TRBJ2-1
ASSRLAGFALYNEQF
>TRBV6-5|TRBJ2-5
ASSYSSGTETQY
>TRBV3-1|TRBJ2-5
ASSRPGLAGGPVETQY
>TRBV5-6|TRBJ2-3
ASSLVPGKSWGVTDTQY
>TRBV27|TRBJ2-3
ASSLLGPTTDTQY
>TRBV12-3/TRBV12-4|TRBJ1-1
ASSLKRYGTDNTEAF
>TRBV14|TRBJ2-1
ASSKGDRPRNEQF